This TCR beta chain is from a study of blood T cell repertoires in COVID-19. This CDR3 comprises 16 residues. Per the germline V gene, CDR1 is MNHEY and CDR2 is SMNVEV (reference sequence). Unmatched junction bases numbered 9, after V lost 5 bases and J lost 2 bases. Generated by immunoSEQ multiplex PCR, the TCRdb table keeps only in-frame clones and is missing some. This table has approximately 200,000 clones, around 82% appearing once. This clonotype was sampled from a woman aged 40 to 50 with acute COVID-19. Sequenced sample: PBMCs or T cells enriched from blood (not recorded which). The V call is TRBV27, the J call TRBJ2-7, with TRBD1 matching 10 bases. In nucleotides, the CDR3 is TGTGCCAGCAGTGCCCCTGGGGACAGGGGCGCCTACGAGCAGTACTTC. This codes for CASSAPGDRGAYEQYF.